Each of the 31 T cell receptor delta chains below was sequenced from the same sample in a study of γδ T cells in repeated Plasmodium falciparum infection. Flow sorting of PBMC yielded separate Vgamma9/Vdelta2+ and Vdelta2-negative gammadelta T cell populations for bulk repertoire analysis. TCRdb used CATT to re-call clones from the multiplex PCR reads. The table lists 50,000 or so delta-chain clones, over 1.5% of them singletons. The sequenced sample was gamma-delta T cells from blood. The receptors here all came from a pool of human donors (malaria-infected and uninfected, not separated).

This clone occurred many times. The chain uses TRDV3 and TRDJ1; TRDD3 agrees at 8 bases. The ends lost 5 bases at V and 1 base at J; junction bases unmatched: 24. The germline V gene has CDR1 TVYSNPD and CDR2 GDNSRS (reference sequence). The CDR3 runs to 19 residues. CDR3 bases: TGTGCCCAGACTTCCTTCTCTAACTGGGGGTCCCCTTTCACCGATAAACTCATCTTT. This sequence encodes CAQTSFSNWGSPFTDKLIF. Full variable domain (missing parts from reference TRDV3 and TRDJ1): CDKVTQSSPDQTVASGSEVVLLCTYDTVYSNPDLFWYRIRPDYSFQFVFYGDNSRSEGADFTQGRFSVKHILTQKAFHLVISPVRTEDSATYYCAQTSFSNWGSPFTDKLIFGKGTRVTVEP.

The table lists this clone with a few counts. A far larger clone is one base from this, pointing to a likely read error. The same CDR3 is also encoded by other DNA sequences in this sample. This chain joins TRDV1 and TRDJ1, with D possibly TRDD3 on 6 matching bases. Germline loops: CDR1 TSWWSYY, CDR2 QGS. The CDR3 sequence is 16 residues long. The CDR3 DNA reads as TGTGCTCTTGGGGAAGGGGGGGGACAATACACCGATAAGCTCATCTTT. This translates into CALGEGGGQYTDKLIF.

This clone was recorded a few times. A read error likely explains why the TCRdb protein, taken from a much larger clone, differs from this DNA's translation at residue 6; the protein shown is translated from the DNA. The genes are TRDV1 and TRDJ1; D may be TRDD1 (6 bases). In the absence of a J gene in TCRdb, the DNA was matched to germline to assign it here. The V end lost 2 bases, the J end lost 0 bases, and 22 bases lay between the germline ends. CDR1 and CDR2 from the germline V gene are TSWWSYY and QGS. The CDR3 loop spans 19 amino acids. CDR3 sequence: CALGEMWFPRNTYTDKLIF. DNA for the CDR3: TGTGCTCTTGGGGAAATGTGGTTCCCCCGAAATACTTACACCGATAAACTCATCTTT.

This clone was found a few times. A read error is likely here: a far larger clone is one base away. Other DNA sequences in this sample translate to the same CDR3. V gene assignment gives TRDV2, but the J gene was left uncalled; no DNA check was done on the table's D call, TRDD3. Germline loops: CDR1 GEAIGNYY, CDR2 EKD. There are 13 residues in the CDR3. CDR3 amino acids: CACEGIRTDKLIF. The CDR3 DNA is TGTGCCTGCGAAGGGATACGAACCGATAAGCTCATCTTT.

A note on this clone: A far larger clone is one base from this, pointing to a likely read error. This CDR3 is also generated by other DNA sequences in the sample. The V and J genes are TRDV1 and TRDJ1, with 10 bases fitting TRDD3. Per germline, CDR1 TSWWSYY and CDR2 QGS. The junction had 15 bases not matched to a gene; V was cut back by 5 bases and J by 0 bases. The CDR3 has 19 residues. The CDR3 bases are TGTGCTCTTGGGTCCCCAGGGGGATACGGTCCTCCTTACACCGATAAACTCATCTTT. Residues: CALGSPGGYGPPYTDKLIF.

About this clone itself: The mismatch at residue 5 between this DNA's translation and the TCRdb protein of a much larger clone likely reflects a read error; the protein shown is translated from the DNA. The rearrangement links TRDV1 to TRDJ1, with TRDD3 matching 12 bases. The CDR3 consists of 20 residues. Unmatched junction bases numbered 16, after V lost 4 bases and J lost 1 base. Germline V gives CDR1 TSWWSYY, CDR2 QGS. The chain's CDR3 is CALGGPALAGGYEATDKLIF. The CDR3, as DNA: TGTGCTCTTGGGGGACCCGCTCTAGCTGGGGGATACGAGGCCACCGATAAACTCATCTTT.

This clone occurred a few times. The TCRdb protein comes from a much larger clone and disagrees with this DNA's translation at residue 12, likely due to a read error; the protein given here is derived from the DNA. The chain employs TRDV1 and TRDJ1, with 13 positions matching TRDD3. Germline V lookup: CDR1 TSWWSYY, CDR2 QGS. The CDR3 is made up of 17 amino acids. Unmatched junction bases numbered 10, after V lost 4 bases and J lost 5 bases. The CDR3 protein is CALGGLPTGGYVDKLIF. The CDR3 coding sequence is TGTGCTCTTGGGGGGCTTCCAACTGGGGGATACGTGGATAAACTCATCTTT.

This clone is labeled as medium-sized. This same CDR3 is encoded by further DNA sequences in the sample. The chain combines TRDV1 with TRDJ1, with TRDD3 identical over 13 bases. This CDR3 is built from 18 residues. J was trimmed by 1 base and V by 1 base; bases with no gene match: 6. CDR1 and CDR2 from the germline V gene are TSWWSYY and QGS. The CDR3 sequence: CALGEPPYWGIRTDKLIF. CDR3 nucleotide sequence: TGTGCTCTTGGGGAACCTCCGTACTGGGGGATACGCACCGATAAACTCATCTTT.

With regard to this clone: A read error may explain this, as a much larger clone is one base away. Different DNA sequences within this sample yield the same CDR3. The chain links TRDV2 to TRDJ1; 9 nucleotides match TRDD3. Germline V gene sequence: CDR1 GEAIGNYY, CDR2 EKD. The junction had 14 bases not matched to a gene; V was cut back by 7 bases and J by 0 bases. The CDR3 is 17 residues long. The chain's CDR3 is CACDQLLGDQYTDKLIF. The CDR3 nucleotides read TGTGCCTGCGACCAACTACTGGGGGACCAGTACACCGATAAACTCATCTTT.

This clone occurred many times. The sample contains more than one DNA sequence encoding this CDR3. The J gene is TRDJ1, the V gene TRDV3; 8 bases line up with TRDD3. The germline CDR1 and CDR2 sequences are TVYSNPD and GDNSRS (reference sequence). V gave up 0 bases and J gave up 0 bases; unmatched junction bases: 30. The length of the CDR3 is 23 residues. The CDR3 region is CAFRGVRSGLQGGGLLYTDKLIF. CDR3 in DNA: TGTGCCTTTAGAGGGGTTAGGTCGGGCCTACAGGGTGGGGGATTACTGTACACCGATAAACTCATCTTT.

CDR3: CALGELYEGGNDKLIF. CDR3 in DNA: TGTGCTCTTGGGGAACTCTATGAGGGGGGTAACGATAAACTCATCTTT. The J gene is TRDJ1, the V gene TRDV1, with D tentatively TRDD3 (5 bases). Matching the DNA to germline supplied the J gene, which TCRdb does not give. Trimming left V 0 bases short and J 4 bases short, with 15 bases between. The CDR3 has 16 amino acids. Germline-derived CDR1 and CDR2 are TSWWSYY and QGS.

This clone was picked up many times. The TCRdb record carries a much larger clone's protein, which differs from this DNA's translation at residue 9; a read error is the likely cause, and the protein listed here is the DNA translation. The chain has TRDV2 and TRDJ1; 8 bases are a match to TRDD3. Here the J gene was assigned by germline matching of the DNA, as TCRdb has none. Per the germline V gene, CDR1 is GEAIGNYY and CDR2 is EKD. The CDR3 has 17 residues. With 3 bases clipped from V and 3 bases from J, the junction kept 14 bases outside the gene matches. The CDR3 loop reads CACDPSRTWGYPDKLIF. CDR3 bases: TGTGCCTGTGACCCATCACGCACGTGGGGATACCCCGATAAACTCATCTTT.

Note on this clone: The mismatch at residue 13 between this DNA's translation and the TCRdb protein of a much larger clone likely reflects a read error; the protein shown is translated from the DNA. The rearrangement uses TRDV1 and TRDJ1, with 11 bases identical to TRDD3. In the absence of a J gene in TCRdb, the DNA was matched to germline to assign it here. The J segment lost 0 bases and the V segment lost 0 bases, leaving 27 bases of the junction unmatched. The CDR3 contains 25 residues. The V gene's germline CDR1 is TSWWSYY and CDR2 QGS. The CDR3 loop is CALGELFHTLRFLGGYAGYTDKLIF. The CDR3 DNA reads TGTGCTCTTGGGGAACTGTTTCACACTCTACGATTTCTTGGGGGATACGCGGGGTACACCGATAAACTCATCTTT.

As regards this clone: The protein that TCRdb holds for this DNA derives from a much larger clone and differs from the translated DNA at residue 14, which likely indicates a read error; the protein shown here is translated from the DNA. The CDR3, as DNA: TGTGCTCTTGGGGAAGTGGCGCCCCTCACTCTACTGGGGGGGAAACTCATCTTT. This encodes CALGEVAPLTLLGGKLIF. The chain joins TRDV1 to TRDJ1; the match to TRDD3 covers 8 bases. V lost 2 bases, J lost 8 bases, and 19 bases stayed unmatched. This CDR3 spans 18 amino acids. The germline V gene has CDR1 TSWWSYY and CDR2 QGS.

This clone was counted a few times. Translating this DNA gives a protein that differs at residue 10 from the TCRdb one, which belongs to a much larger clone; a read error is likely, and the protein shown is this translation. This chain joins TRDV1 and TRDJ1; 8 bases line up with TRDD3. Here the J gene was assigned by germline matching of the DNA, as TCRdb has none. The CDR3 totals 17 residues. V lost 3 bases and J lost 2; bases outside the gene matches: 11. Looked up from germline, CDR1 is TSWWSYY and CDR2 is QGS. The CDR3 nucleotides read TGTGCTCTTGGGGATGCCCGACTGGGGGTCCATACCGATAAACTCATCTTT. Its protein is CALGDARLGVHTDKLIF.

This chain uses TRDV1 with TRDJ1, with TRDD3 identical over 13 bases. TCRdb records no J gene; here it was assigned by comparing the DNA to germline. The CDR3 contains 22 residues. The ends lost 0 bases at V and 8 bases at J; junction bases unmatched: 24. The germline V gene has CDR1 TSWWSYY and CDR2 QGS. DNA of the CDR3: TGTGCTCTTGGGGAACTAGGGACTTTACTATCACTGGGGGATACGTCAGGTGGGAAACTCATCTTT. It specifies CALGELGTLLSLGDTSGGKLIF.

Comment on this clone: A far larger clone differs by one base, so this is likely a read error. Additional DNA sequences in this sample encode the identical CDR3. The chain links TRDV1 to TRDJ2, with 9 bases identical to TRDD3. Matching the DNA to germline supplied the J gene, which TCRdb does not give. The CDR3 contains 17 residues. The germline gives CDR1 TSWWSYY, CDR2 QGS. The V segment lost 6 bases and the J segment 4 bases; nucleotides outside the gene matches: 12. The CDR3 here is CALGFTGGYPPTAQLFF. The CDR3 DNA sequence: TGTGCTCTTGGATTTACCGGGGGATACCCCCCGACAGCACAACTCTTCTTT.

To note about this clone: Translating this DNA gives a protein that differs at residue 12 from the TCRdb one, which belongs to a much larger clone; a read error is likely, and the protein shown is this translation. The V call is TRDV1, the J call TRDJ1; D not resolved. In the absence of a J gene in TCRdb, the DNA was matched to germline to assign it here. The CDR3 loop spans 19 amino acids. V lost 2 bases and J 0 bases, leaving 22 bases between the germline ends. Per the germline V gene, CDR1 is TSWWSYY and CDR2 is QGS. CDR3: CALGESPPLRPLYTDKLIF. CDR3 nucleotides: TGTGCTCTTGGGGAAAGCCCCCCACTCCGTCCACTGTACACCGATAAACTCATCTTT.

This clone came up many times. The likely explanation is a read error, given a far larger clone one base away. This same CDR3 is encoded by further DNA sequences in the sample. The gene calls are TRDV1 and TRDJ2; 10 bases align to TRDD3. Losses at the gene ends were 4 bases for V and 6 bases for J; bases not matched to a gene: 14. CDR1 is TSWWSYY, CDR2 QGS, per germline. The CDR3 is 18 residues long. The CDR3 sequence: CALGALPPPWGIAAQLFF. Here the CDR3 DNA reads TGTGCTCTTGGGGCTCTCCCTCCTCCCTGGGGGATAGCAGCACAACTCTTCTTT.

This clone was observed a handful of times. The protein that TCRdb holds for this DNA derives from a much larger clone and differs from the translated DNA at residue 6, which likely indicates a read error; the protein shown here is translated from the DNA. V gene TRDV2 combines with J gene TRDJ1; TRDD3 agrees at 8 bases. No J gene is reported in TCRdb; it was inferred here by comparing the DNA with germline. After removal of 1 base from V and 2 bases from J, the junction contained 14 bases not matched to a gene. Germline V lookup: CDR1 GEAIGNYY, CDR2 EKD. The CDR3 extends over 18 amino acids. DNA for the CDR3: TGTGCCTGTGACACGGCAGGAGGTACCTGGGGGAAAACCGATAAACTCATCTTT. This sequence encodes CACDTAGGTWGKTDKLIF.

A note on this clone: The TCRdb protein comes from a much larger clone and disagrees with this DNA's translation at residue 3, likely due to a read error; the protein given here is derived from the DNA. The chain combines TRDV1 with TRDJ1, with D possibly matching TRDD1 (7 bases). No J gene is reported in TCRdb; it was inferred here by comparing the DNA with germline. The CDR3 length is 15 residues. Germline V gene sequence: CDR1 TSWWSYY, CDR2 QGS. CDR3 sequence (DNA): TGTGCTCCTGGGGAAATAGCGAGGCCCACCGATAAACTCATCTTT. It encodes CAPGEIARPTDKLIF.

This clone was seen more than once but under ten times. With only one base between it and a far larger clone, this is likely a read error. The sample carries other DNA sequences with the same CDR3. The rearrangement uses TRDV1 and TRDJ1; 11 bases line up with TRDD3. TCRdb offers no J gene call, so here the DNA was matched to germline to obtain one. This CDR3 has 22 residues. J gave up 0 bases and V 1 base, and 19 bases lay outside the gene matches. In germline, CDR1 is TSWWSYY, CDR2 QGS. The CDR3 protein is CALGEPSYGLLGDICYTDKLIF. CDR3 in DNA: TGTGCTCTTGGGGAACCCTCCTACGGTCTACTGGGGGATATTTGCTACACCGATAAACTCATCTTT.

In its sample, this clone was seen a few times. TCRdb's protein for this DNA is that of a much larger clone and differs from the translation at residue 18, likely a read error; the protein shown is the DNA translation. The chain links TRDV1 to TRDJ3; TRDD3 agrees at 12 bases. TCRdb gives no J gene; it was assigned here by matching the DNA to germline. The CDR3 is 23 amino acids. The V gene's germline CDR1 is TSWWSYY and CDR2 QGS. The CDR3 bases are TGTGCTCTTGGGGAATCGGCGAACGACTGGGGGATACCGAGCTCCTGGGACCCCCGACAGATGTTTTTC. It translates to CALGESANDWGIPSSWDPRQMFF.

In regard to this clone: This probably arose from a read error, given a far larger clone one base away. The same CDR3 arises from other DNA sequences in this sample as well. The V call is TRDV1, the J call TRDJ1; D ambiguous. Assignment of the J gene here rests on matching the DNA to germline, because TCRdb gives none. CDR1 is TSWWSYY, CDR2 QGS, per germline. V gave up 2 bases and J gave up 0 bases, with 28 bases separating them. CDR3 length equals 21 residues. CDR3 sequence (DNA): TGTGCTCTTGGGGAAGGCCTCTCCCCATCGAGTATCCCGTTGTACACCGATAAACTCATCTTT. It is translated as CALGEGLSPSSIPLYTDKLIF.

This rearrangement joins TRDV2 to TRDJ1, with 11 nucleotides matching TRDD3. No J gene was available from TCRdb, and it was assigned here by a germline match of the DNA. The V segment lost 4 bases and the J segment 0 bases; nucleotides outside the gene matches: 15. The CDR3 runs to 19 residues. The germline CDR1 and CDR2 sequences are GEAIGNYY and EKD. CDR3 in DNA: TGTGCCTGTGAACCTCTTTCTGCTGGGGGATACCCAAACACCGATAAACTCATCTTT. Translating gives CACEPLSAGGYPNTDKLIF.

Comments on this clone: The TCRdb protein, from a much larger clone, departs from this DNA's translation at residue 15, likely by read error; the protein shown derives from the DNA. The chain uses TRDV1 and TRDJ1; D is unclear. As TCRdb names no J gene, one was assigned here on the basis of a DNA match to germline. Germline CDR1 TSWWSYY, CDR2 QGS. The CDR3 has 19 residues. CDR3 sequence reads: CALGEPSRPYSWYTNKLIF. The CDR3 nucleotides are TGTGCTCTTGGGGAACCGTCCCGCCCGTATTCATGGTACACCAATAAACTCATCTTT.

This clone was picked up many times. TCRdb records a much larger clone's protein for this DNA, with a difference at residue 13 that likely arises from a read error; the protein given is the translation of the DNA. CDR3 sequence (DNA): TGTGCTCCCGGATTTGGGGGATATCCGTACACCGATGAACTCATCTTT. It codes for CAPGFGGYPYTDELIF. V is TRAV38-2/DV8 and J is TRDJ1; 9 nucleotides agree with TRDD3. In the absence of a J gene in TCRdb, the DNA was matched to germline to assign it here. This CDR3 region has 16 residues. The germline CDR1 and CDR2 sequences are TSESDYY and QEAYKQQN.

This clone turned up a few times. This may arise from a read error, as a much more abundant clone is one base away. The V gene was identified as TRDV1, while no J gene was called; TRDD3, as called in the table, went unchecked against the DNA. This CDR3 region has 23 residues. CDR1 and CDR2 from the germline V gene are TSWWSYY and QGS. The CDR3: CALGDPLGPKKSTGGLNTDKLIF. CDR3 nucleotides: TGTGCTCTTGGGGATCCGTTGGGTCCTAAAAAATCTACTGGGGGACTAAACACCGATAAACTCATATTT.

This clone was seen only a few times. A far larger clone is one nucleotide away, so this likely arose from a read error. The same CDR3 also results from other DNA sequences found in this sample. The rearrangement uses TRDV1 and TRDJ1; no definite D call. TCRdb lists no J gene, so it was determined here by aligning the DNA to germline. Germline CDR1 TSWWSYY, CDR2 QGS. CDR3 length: 19 amino acids. V lost 0 bases, J lost 0 bases, and 20 bases lay in between. The CDR3 bases are TGTGCTCTTGGGGAACTGCCGGTCTATGGTTTCCGGAACACCGATAAACTCATCTTT. Translation: CALGELPVYGFRNTDKLIF.

This clone was counted many times. TCRdb's protein and the DNA translation differ at residue 15; the protein here comes from the DNA. V is TRDV1 and J is TRDJ1, with 8 bases that match TRDD3. This CDR3 is built from 22 residues. Germline V lookup: CDR1 TSWWSYY, CDR2 QGS. V dropped 0 bases and J dropped 1; count of bases not matched to a gene: 22. CDR3 in DNA: TGTGCTCTTGGGGAACTAGGTTCTGGGGGACGTGTAGGGGGGGTACGCACCGATAAACTCATCTTT. It is translated as CALGELGSGGRVGGVRTDKLIF.

This clone has more than one count but fewer than ten. This chain joins TRDV1 and TRDJ1, with D possibly being TRDD3 (6 bases). Germline-derived CDR1 and CDR2 are TSWWSYY and QGS. Trimming removed 6 bases from V and 0 bases from J, with 23 bases in between. The CDR3 runs to 18 residues. The CDR3 DNA sequence: TGTGCTCTTGGTGACGATGGGGGCCGCCGTCTGTACACCGATAAACTCATCTTT. It specifies CALGDDGGRRLYTDKLIF.